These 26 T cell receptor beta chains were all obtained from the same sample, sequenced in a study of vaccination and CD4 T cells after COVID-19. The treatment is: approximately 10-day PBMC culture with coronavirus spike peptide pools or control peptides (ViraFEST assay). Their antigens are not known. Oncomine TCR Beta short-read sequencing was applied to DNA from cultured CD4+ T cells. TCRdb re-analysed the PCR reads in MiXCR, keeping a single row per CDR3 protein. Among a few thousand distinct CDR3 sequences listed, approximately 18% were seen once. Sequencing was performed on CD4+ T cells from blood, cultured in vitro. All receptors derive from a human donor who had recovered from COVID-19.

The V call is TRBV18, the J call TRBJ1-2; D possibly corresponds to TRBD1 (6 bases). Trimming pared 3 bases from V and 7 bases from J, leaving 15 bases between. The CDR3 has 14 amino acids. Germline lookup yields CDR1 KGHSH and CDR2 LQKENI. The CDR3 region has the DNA TGTGCCAGCTCACCGCCAGAACAGGGTCGTGGCTACACCTTC. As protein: CASSPPEQGRGYTF. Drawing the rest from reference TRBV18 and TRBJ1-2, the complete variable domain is NAGVMQNPRHLVRRRGQEARLRCSPMKGHSHVYWYRQLPEEGLKFMVYLQKENIIDESGMPKERFSAEFPKEGPSILRIQQVVRGDSAAYFCASSPPEQGRGYTFGSGTRLTVV.

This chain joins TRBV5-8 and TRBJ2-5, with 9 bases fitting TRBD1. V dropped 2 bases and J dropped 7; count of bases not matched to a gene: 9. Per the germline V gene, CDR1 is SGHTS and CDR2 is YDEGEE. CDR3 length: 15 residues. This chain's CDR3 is CASSLQGQGVGTQYF. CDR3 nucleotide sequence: TGTGCCAGCAGCTTACAGGGACAGGGCGTTGGGACCCAGTACTTC.

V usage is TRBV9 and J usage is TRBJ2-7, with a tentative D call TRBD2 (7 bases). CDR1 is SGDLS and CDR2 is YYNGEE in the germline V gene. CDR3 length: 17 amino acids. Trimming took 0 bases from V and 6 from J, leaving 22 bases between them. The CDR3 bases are TGTGCCAGCAGCGTAGGCGGTGGGCGGGGGCCGAAGGGCGAGCAGTACTTC. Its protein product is CASSVGGGRGPKGEQYF.

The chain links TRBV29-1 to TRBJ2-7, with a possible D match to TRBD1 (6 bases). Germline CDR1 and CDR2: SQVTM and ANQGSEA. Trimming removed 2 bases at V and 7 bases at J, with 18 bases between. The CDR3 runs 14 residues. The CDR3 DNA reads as TGCAGCGTTGAATTGACAGGCCCCCGTTTGGAGCAGTACTTC. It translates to CSVELTGPRLEQYF.

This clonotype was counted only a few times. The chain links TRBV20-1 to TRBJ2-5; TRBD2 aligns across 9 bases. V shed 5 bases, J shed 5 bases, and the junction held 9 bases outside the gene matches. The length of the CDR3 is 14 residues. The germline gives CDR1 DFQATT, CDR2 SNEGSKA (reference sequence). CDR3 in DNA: TGCAGTGCTGGTTCTGGGACTAGCTGGGAGACCCAGTACTTC. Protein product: CSAGSGTSWETQYF.

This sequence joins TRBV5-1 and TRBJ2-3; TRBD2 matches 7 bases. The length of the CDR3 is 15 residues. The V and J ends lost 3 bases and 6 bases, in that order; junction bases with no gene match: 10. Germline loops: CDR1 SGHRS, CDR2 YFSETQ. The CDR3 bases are TGCGCCAGCAGCTGGGGACCGGGGGGTGACGATACGCAGTATTTT. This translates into CASSWGPGGDDTQYF.

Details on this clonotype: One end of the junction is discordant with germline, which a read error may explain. The CDR3 nucleotides read TGTGCCAGTAGTTCCCCTTTACAGGGGGCGTGGAGCAATCAGTCCCAGCATTTT. The encoded protein is CASSSPLQGAWSNQSQHF. V gene TRBV19 combines with J gene TRBJ1-5, with 9 bases that match TRBD1. CDR1 LNHDA and CDR2 SQIVND come from the germline V gene (reference sequence). The CDR3 consists of 18 residues.

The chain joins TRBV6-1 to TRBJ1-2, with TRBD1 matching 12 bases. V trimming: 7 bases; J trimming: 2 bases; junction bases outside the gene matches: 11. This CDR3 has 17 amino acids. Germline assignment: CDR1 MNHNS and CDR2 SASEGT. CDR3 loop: CASTPGTGGRWNYGYTF. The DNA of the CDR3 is TGTGCCAGCACGCCCGGGACAGGGGGCAGGTGGAACTATGGCTACACCTTC.

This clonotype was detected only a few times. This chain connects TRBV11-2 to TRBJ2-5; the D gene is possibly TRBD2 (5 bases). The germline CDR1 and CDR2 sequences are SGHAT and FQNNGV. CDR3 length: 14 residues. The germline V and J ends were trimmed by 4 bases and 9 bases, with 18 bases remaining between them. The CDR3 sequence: CASSSRRVEGSQYF. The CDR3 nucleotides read TGTGCCAGCAGCTCAAGGCGGGTTGAGGGTTCCCAGTACTTC.

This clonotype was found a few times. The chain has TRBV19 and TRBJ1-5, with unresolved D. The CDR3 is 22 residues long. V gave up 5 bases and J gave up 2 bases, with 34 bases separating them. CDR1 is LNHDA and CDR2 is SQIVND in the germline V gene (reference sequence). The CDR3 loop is CASSFRRRPLNSSRRGNQPQHF. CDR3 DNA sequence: TGTGCCAGTAGTTTCCGGAGACGGCCCTTAAACTCCTCCCGTAGGGGCAATCAGCCCCAGCATTTT.

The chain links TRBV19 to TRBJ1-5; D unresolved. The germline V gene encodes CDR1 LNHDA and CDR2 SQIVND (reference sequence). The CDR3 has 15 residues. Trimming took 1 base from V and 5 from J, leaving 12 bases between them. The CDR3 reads CASSIGRGGHQPQHF. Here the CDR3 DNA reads TGTGCCAGTAGTATAGGTAGAGGAGGTCATCAGCCCCAGCATTTT.

CDR3 protein: CASSLWRLAGGPGELFF. CDR3 coding DNA: TGTGCCAGCAGTTTATGGCGCCTAGCGGGGGGGCCCGGGGAGCTGTTTTTT. The J gene is TRBJ2-2, the V gene TRBV28; TRBD2 matches 12 bases. The CDR3 sequence is 17 residues long. V shed 0 bases and J 6 bases; nucleotides not matched to a gene: 5. Germline CDR1 reads MDHEN; CDR2 reads SYDVKM.

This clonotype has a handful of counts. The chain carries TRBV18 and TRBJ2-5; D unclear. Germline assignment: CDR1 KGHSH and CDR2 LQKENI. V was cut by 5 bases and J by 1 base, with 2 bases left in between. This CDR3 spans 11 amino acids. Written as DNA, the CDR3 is TGTGCCAGCTCATCCCAAGAGACCCAGTACTTC. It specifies CASSSQETQYF.

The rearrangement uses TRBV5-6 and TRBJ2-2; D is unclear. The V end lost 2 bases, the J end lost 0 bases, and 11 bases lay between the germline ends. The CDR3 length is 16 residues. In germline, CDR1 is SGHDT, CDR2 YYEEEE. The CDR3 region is CASSFLLHTNTGELFF. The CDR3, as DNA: TGTGCCAGCAGCTTTCTCTTGCATACGAACACCGGGGAGCTGTTTTTT.

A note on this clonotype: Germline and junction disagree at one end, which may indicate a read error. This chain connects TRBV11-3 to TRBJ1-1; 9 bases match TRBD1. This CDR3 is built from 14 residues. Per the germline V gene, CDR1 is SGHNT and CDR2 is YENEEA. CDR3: CSSSLGQGNTEAFF. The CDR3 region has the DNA TGTTCCAGCAGCTTGGGACAGGGGAACACTGAAGCTTTCTTT.

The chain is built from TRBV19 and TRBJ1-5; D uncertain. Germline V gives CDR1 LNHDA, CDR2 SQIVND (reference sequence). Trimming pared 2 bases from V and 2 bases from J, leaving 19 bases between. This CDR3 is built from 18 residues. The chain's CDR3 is CASSITPRADRGNQPQHF. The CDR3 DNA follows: TGTGCCAGTAGTATAACCCCCCGGGCGGATCGGGGCAATCAGCCCCAGCATTTT.

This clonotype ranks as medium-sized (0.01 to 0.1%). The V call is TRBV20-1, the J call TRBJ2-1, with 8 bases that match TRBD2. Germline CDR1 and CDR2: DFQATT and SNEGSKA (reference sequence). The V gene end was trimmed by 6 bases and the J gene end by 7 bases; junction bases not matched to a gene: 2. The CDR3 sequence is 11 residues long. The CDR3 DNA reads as TGCAGTGCGGAGCGGGGGAATGAGCAGTTCTTC. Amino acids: CSAERGNEQFF.

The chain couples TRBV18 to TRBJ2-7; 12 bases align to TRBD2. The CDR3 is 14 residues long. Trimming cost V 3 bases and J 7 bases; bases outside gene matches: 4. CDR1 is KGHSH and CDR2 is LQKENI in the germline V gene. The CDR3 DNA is TGTGCCAGCTCACCCGGACTAGCGGGGAAAGAGCAGTACTTC. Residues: CASSPGLAGKEQYF.

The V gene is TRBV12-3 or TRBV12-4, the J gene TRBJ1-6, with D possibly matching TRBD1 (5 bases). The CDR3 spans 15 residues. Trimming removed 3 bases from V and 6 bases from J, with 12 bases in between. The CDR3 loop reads CASSLAGSFNSPLHF. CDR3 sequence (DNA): TGTGCCAGCAGTTTGGCAGGGTCGTTTAATTCACCCCTCCACTTT.

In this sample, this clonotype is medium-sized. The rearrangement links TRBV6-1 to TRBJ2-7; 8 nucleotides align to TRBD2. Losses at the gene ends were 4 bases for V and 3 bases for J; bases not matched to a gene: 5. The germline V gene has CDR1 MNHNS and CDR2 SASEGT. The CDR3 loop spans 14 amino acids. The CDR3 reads CASSGGLGSYEQYF. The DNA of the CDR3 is TGTGCCAGCAGTGGGGGACTAGGGAGCTACGAGCAGTACTTC.

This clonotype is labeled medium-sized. The DNA of the CDR3 is TGCGCCAGCAGCCCGGGACATCAAAATCAGCCCCAGCATTTT. This encodes CASSPGHQNQPQHF. The rearrangement links TRBV5-1 to TRBJ1-5; possible D gene TRBD1, 6 bases. V shed 4 bases and J shed 4 bases, with 12 bases lying between them. CDR1 is SGHRS, CDR2 YFSETQ, per germline. CDR3 length equals 14 residues.

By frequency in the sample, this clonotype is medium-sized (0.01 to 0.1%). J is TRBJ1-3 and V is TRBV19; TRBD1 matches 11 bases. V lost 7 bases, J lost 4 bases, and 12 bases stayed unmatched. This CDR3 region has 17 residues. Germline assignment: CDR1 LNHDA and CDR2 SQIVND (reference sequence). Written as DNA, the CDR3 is TGTGCCAGTACCGCCGGGACAGGGGGATCCTACGGAAACACCATATATTTT. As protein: CASTAGTGGSYGNTIYF.

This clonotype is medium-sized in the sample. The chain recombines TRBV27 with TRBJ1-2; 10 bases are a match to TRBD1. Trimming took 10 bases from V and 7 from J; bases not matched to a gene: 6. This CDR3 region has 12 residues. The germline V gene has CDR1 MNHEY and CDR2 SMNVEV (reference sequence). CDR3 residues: CATQGQGFGYTF. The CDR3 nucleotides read TGTGCCACCCAGGGACAGGGGTTTGGCTACACCTTC.

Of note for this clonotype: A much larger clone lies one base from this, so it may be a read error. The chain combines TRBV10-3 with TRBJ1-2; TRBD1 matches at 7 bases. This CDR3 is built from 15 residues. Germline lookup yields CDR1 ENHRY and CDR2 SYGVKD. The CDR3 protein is CTITGGQDLNYGYTF. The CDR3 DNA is TGTACCATCACAGGTGGACAGGATCTTAACTATGGCTACACCTTC.

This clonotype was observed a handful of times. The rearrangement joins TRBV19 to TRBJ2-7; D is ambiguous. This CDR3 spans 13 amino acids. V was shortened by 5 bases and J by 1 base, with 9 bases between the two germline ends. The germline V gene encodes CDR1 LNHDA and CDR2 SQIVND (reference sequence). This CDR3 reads CASSVGWSYEQYF. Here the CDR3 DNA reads TGTGCCAGTAGTGTGGGGTGGTCCTACGAGCAGTACTTC. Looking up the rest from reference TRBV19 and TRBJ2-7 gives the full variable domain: DGGITQSPKYLFRKEGQNVTLSCEQNLNHDAMYWYRQDPGQGLRLIYYSQIVNDFQKGDIAEGYSVSREKKESFPLTVTSAQKNPTAFYLCASSVGWSYEQYFGPGTRLTVT.

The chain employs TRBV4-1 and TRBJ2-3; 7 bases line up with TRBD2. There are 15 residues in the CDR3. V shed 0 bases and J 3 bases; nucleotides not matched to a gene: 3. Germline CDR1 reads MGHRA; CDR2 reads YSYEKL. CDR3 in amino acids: CASSQDLAVTDTQYF. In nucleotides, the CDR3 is TGCGCCAGCAGCCAAGACCTAGCGGTGACAGATACGCAGTATTTT.